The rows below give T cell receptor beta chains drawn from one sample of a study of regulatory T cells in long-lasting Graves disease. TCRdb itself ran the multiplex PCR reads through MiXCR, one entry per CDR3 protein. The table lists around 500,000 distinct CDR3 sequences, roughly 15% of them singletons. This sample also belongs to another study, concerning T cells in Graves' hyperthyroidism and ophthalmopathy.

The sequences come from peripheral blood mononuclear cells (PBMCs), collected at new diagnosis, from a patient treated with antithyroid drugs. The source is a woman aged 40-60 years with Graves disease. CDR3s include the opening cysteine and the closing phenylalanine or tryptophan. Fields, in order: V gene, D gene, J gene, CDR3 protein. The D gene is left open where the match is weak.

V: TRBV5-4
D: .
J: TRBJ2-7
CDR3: CASSLGMSSYEQYF

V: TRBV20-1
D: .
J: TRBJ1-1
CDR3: CSALGTSETEAFF

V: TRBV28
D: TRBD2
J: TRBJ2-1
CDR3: CASMGSGGPLLF

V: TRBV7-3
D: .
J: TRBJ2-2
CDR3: CASSQATGELFF

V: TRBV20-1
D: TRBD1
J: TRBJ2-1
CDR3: CSARDEQGAWNEQFF

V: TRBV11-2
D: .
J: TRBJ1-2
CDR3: CASSFWGSGYGYTF

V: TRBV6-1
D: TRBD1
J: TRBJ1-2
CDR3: CASSESDRPNYGYTF

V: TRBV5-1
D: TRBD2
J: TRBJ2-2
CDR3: CASSWELAIGELFF

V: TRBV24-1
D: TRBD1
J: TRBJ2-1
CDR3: CATSDWGQGSYNEQFF

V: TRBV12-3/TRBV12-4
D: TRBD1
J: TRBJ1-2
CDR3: CASSDRDRGYTF

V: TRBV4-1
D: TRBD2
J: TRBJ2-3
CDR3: CASSQTSGGQYF

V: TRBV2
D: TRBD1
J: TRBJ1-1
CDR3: CASSVRDRGHTEAFF

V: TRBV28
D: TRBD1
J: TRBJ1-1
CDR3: CASSWTGRRTEAFF

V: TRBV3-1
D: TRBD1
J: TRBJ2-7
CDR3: CASSLPGTGKNEQYF

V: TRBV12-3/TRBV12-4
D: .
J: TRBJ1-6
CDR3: CASSLAGLRNSPLHF

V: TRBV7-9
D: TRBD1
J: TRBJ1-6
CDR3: CASSGQVDSPLHF

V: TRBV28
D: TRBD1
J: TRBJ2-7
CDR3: CASSYIPGDRHYEQYF

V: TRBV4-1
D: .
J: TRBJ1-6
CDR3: CASSQAWPVHSYNSPLHF

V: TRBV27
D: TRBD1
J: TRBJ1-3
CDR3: CASSPTGDRNTIYF